Sequencing of this T cell receptor beta chain was carried out in a study of T cells in Graves' hyperthyroidism and ophthalmopathy (dated by TCRdb to the late 2010s). Notes on the research overall: Peripheral blood samples were taken at the time of initial diagnosis, prior to any treatment. Thyroid tissue and blood T-cell repertoires from roughly 6 Graves' hyperthyroidism patients were also compared in the study. After blood sampling, hyperthyroidism patients were treated with methimazole at a starting dose of 30 mg daily, and ophthalmopathy patients were treated with high-dose intravenous methylprednisolone. A discovery cohort of 95 to 100 patients, roughly 43 with Graves' ophthalmopathy and approximately 57 with stable Graves' hyperthyroidism, was used to find distinguishing TCR V-J signatures. For training and testing, the 100 or so patients in the discovery cohort were randomly divided in a 7:3 ratio. Prospective prediction of ophthalmopathy was tested in an independent validation cohort of 18 hyperthyroidism patients and some 17 patients who later progressed to ophthalmopathy. The paper reports TCR Vbeta CDR3 sequencing of about 140 peripheral blood samples: around 45 ophthalmopathy, about 75 hyperthyroidism and 17 progressor patients. On the study overall, not on this receptor specifically: Sample size was not statistically predetermined, and blinding of investigators to group allocation was not performed. Most expanded thyroid clonotypes (frequency above 0.001) were also found in blood, which suggests that blood repertoires may mirror thyroid immune responses. A 13 V-J signature model separated ophthalmopathy from stable hyperthyroidism, with around 88% sensitivity and 81.08% specificity in cross-validation and 80%/75% in testing. In validation, progression to ophthalmopathy was predicted by the model with roughly 71% sensitivity and about 72% specificity, a median of 6.5 months before onset.

This clonotype was observed at least ten times. It has no known antigen specificity. No clone much larger than this one lies a single base away; base qualities are absent. CDR3 length: 15 amino acids, cysteine to phenylalanine. The kept DNA is CDR3 alone, 45 bases in frame from the first base. CDR1 and CDR2 were assigned from the germline V gene as MNHNS and SASEGT. Cut back by 6 bases and 0 bases, the V and J ends lie 12 bases apart. Stable Graves' hyperthyroidism was defined as the absence of progression to ophthalmopathy over 18 months of follow-up. Hyperthyroidism patients were newly diagnosed, had a disease duration of under 2 months, and were aged 18 to 65 years. The study excluded patients with uncontrolled infections, other autoimmune diseases, pregnancy or lactation. Diagnoses relied on clinical symptoms, serum thyroxine and TRAb, thyroid ultrasound and orbital computed tomography. PBMCs were isolated from 8 to 10 ml of fresh peripheral blood by Ficoll-Paque density gradient centrifugation. Total RNA was extracted using Trizol reagent, and RNA quality was assessed on an Agilent 2100 Bioanalyzer.

TCR beta CDR3 regions were amplified from RNA transcripts. A first-round RT-PCR of the TCR CDR3 used the HTBI primer set with the Qiagen OneStep RT-PCR kit. Libraries were constructed in a second round of multiplex PCR, after which size selection and purification were performed. Libraries were sequenced paired-end with 100 bp reads on an Illumina HiSeq2000. In the original analysis: SOAPnuke was used to process the raw data, throwing out any read that contained adapters or uncalled bases, had a mean Phred below 15, or lacked an exact constant-primer or identifier match. High-quality paired reads were merged with COPE v1.2.5, and unique nucleotide sequences were defined as clonotypes. MiTCR v1.1 was used to align the clonotypes against IMGT TRBV, TRBD and TRBJ reference segments. Only V-J combinations with frequency above 0.0001, covering about 99% of repertoires, were analysed. The TCS score was defined as F50 (clonal expansion) divided by E x V (chaos), with BLOSUM62-based TCRdist calculated between CDR3 peptides within each V-J. Welch's t-statistics and random forest reduced fewer than 550 V-J features to 10 to 15, which were used in a naive Bayes classifier (R e1071). Clones were called with MiXCR by TCRdb after fastp trimmed the public reads at Q25, and only in-frame beta chains were retained. Here each entry gathers all rows of one CDR3 protein and keeps the most common genes and DNA. These V and J calls originate from TCRdb's pipeline instead of the authors' own analysis. The sample yields around 420,000 distinct CDR3 sequences; about an eighth were counted once. Less than 6.5% of the sample is in the top ten clones.

The chain links TRBV6-1 with TRBJ2-1; D gene: possibly TRBD2, on 6 matching bases. The sequencing sample was made of blood. This TCR was sampled from a woman between 18 and 29 years old with Graves' hyperthyroidism. The CDR3 loop reads CASRWTGDSYNEQFF. The DNA reads TGTGCCAGCAGGTGGACGGGAGACTCCTACAATGAGCAGTTCTTC.